This T cell receptor (beta chain) was observed in a study of cytomegalovirus exposure and HLA in healthy donors. Study context: The approximately 120 validation repertoires were reported in a later analysis to have been generated on the same platform as the approximately 600 first-cohort repertoires.

Germline V gives CDR1 SGHRS, CDR2 YFSETQ. V gave up 0 bases and J gave up 5 bases, with 8 bases separating them. CDR3 size: 14 residues. In the case of this clone: The antigen is not known.

The table came from immunoSEQ multiplex PCR; TCRdb's copy has only in-frame clones and leaves some out. The top ten clones hold around 5.6% of a sample with 220,000 or so clones, over 80% of them seen once. The donors formed part of the 120-subject validation cohort, distinct from the roughly 630-subject first cohort. Regarding the study as a whole: Reportedly, diagnosis of cytomegalovirus status by the classifier showed high specificity and sensitivity. In a later analysis, first-cohort TCR clusters were found to tend to co-occur in the 130 or so validation repertoires.

The sample was PBMCs. This sequence originates from a woman in her late teens or twenties in good health and CMV-seronegative. V usage is TRBV5-1 and J usage is TRBJ2-2; D gene unclear. Here the CDR3 DNA reads TGCGCCAGCAGCTTGGGTGGGAAAACCGGGGAGCTGTTTTTT. Translating gives CASSLGGKTGELFF.